These T cell receptor beta chains were read from a single sample in a study of identical twins. TCRdb re-derived calls from the 5' RACE reads in MiXCR, one entry per CDR3 protein. The sample holds hundreds of thousands of distinct CDR3 sequences, 20% to 25% seen once. The sample also formed part of further work on T cells expressing NK-cell markers.

The source material was PBMCs. Receptors were obtained from a woman aged 18 to 35 in good health. Both conserved end residues are part of each CDR3. The D gene is left open where the match is weak. Rows give clone size only sometimes, using once, few, many, or a class for an expanded clone.

v_gene: TRBV5-6; j_gene: TRBJ2-7; d_gene: TRBD2; abundance: -; CDR3nt: TGTGCCAGCAGTCATCGACTAGCGGGAGGTGAGCAGTACTTC; CDR3aa: CASSHRLAGGEQYF
v_gene: TRBV4-2; j_gene: TRBJ2-3; d_gene: -; abundance: few; CDR3nt: TGTGCCAGCAGCCAAGCGTCCAGGGCGTTCCTAGATACGCAGTATTTT; CDR3aa: CASSQASRAFLDTQYF
v_gene: TRBV29-1; j_gene: TRBJ2-5; d_gene: TRBD1; abundance: -; CDR3nt: TGCAGCGCTGAACAGGGGGAAAGATACTTC; CDR3aa: CSAEQGERYF
v_gene: TRBV7-9; j_gene: TRBJ1-1; d_gene: TRBD1; abundance: -; CDR3nt: TGTGCCAGCAGCTTAAGACAGGGATCGGAGAATGAAGCTTTCTTT; CDR3aa: CASSLRQGSENEAFF
v_gene: TRBV6-5; j_gene: TRBJ1-4; d_gene: -; abundance: few; CDR3nt: TGTGCCAGCAGTTACAGGGGAGGAGGTGAAAAACTGTTTTTT; CDR3aa: CASSYRGGGEKLFF
v_gene: TRBV29-1; j_gene: TRBJ2-7; d_gene: -; abundance: -; CDR3nt: TGCAGCGTAGGCCAACTTAGCTCCTACGAGCAGTACTTC; CDR3aa: CSVGQLSSYEQYF
v_gene: TRBV3-1; j_gene: TRBJ1-5; d_gene: -; abundance: many; CDR3nt: TGTGCCAGCAGCCAAGAAAGGGGTGGCAATCAGCCCCAGCATTTT; CDR3aa: CASSQERGGNQPQHF
v_gene: TRBV6-5; j_gene: TRBJ2-1; d_gene: TRBD2; abundance: -; CDR3nt: TGTGCCAGCAGTTCCCGGGGGGGCCACTACAATGAGCAGTTCTTC; CDR3aa: CASSSRGGHYNEQFF
v_gene: TRBV6-5; j_gene: TRBJ1-4; d_gene: -; abundance: few; CDR3nt: TGTGCCAGCAGTTACTCTGACGGTGAAAAACTGTTTTTT; CDR3aa: CASSYSDGEKLFF
v_gene: TRBV7-2; j_gene: TRBJ2-6; d_gene: -; abundance: few; CDR3nt: TGTGCCAGCAGCTTAAGCGGTCTCGGGGCCAACGTCCTGACTTTC; CDR3aa: CASSLSGLGANVLTF
v_gene: TRBV20-1; j_gene: TRBJ2-3; d_gene: TRBD2; abundance: -; CDR3nt: TGCAGTGCTCGAACGACTAGCGGAAACACAGATACGCAGTATTTT; CDR3aa: CSARTTSGNTDTQYF
v_gene: TRBV12-3/TRBV12-4; j_gene: TRBJ2-5; d_gene: TRBD1; abundance: many; CDR3nt: TGTGCCAGCAGCACGGGACAGGGCGAGACCCAGTACTTC; CDR3aa: CASSTGQGETQYF
v_gene: TRBV7-8; j_gene: TRBJ2-3; d_gene: -; abundance: -; CDR3nt: TGTGCCAGCAGCTTAGGTACTCACGGGGACGATACGCAGTATTTT; CDR3aa: CASSLGTHGDDTQYF
v_gene: TRBV20-1; j_gene: TRBJ2-3; d_gene: -; abundance: few; CDR3nt: TGCAGTGCTAGGGCCGGTCGGGATGCAGATACGCAGTATTTT; CDR3aa: CSARAGRDADTQYF
v_gene: TRBV5-5; j_gene: TRBJ2-1; d_gene: -; abundance: few; CDR3nt: TGTGCCAGCAGCTTGGCCCCCGTCCCGTACAATGAGCAGTTCTTC; CDR3aa: CASSLAPVPYNEQFF
v_gene: TRBV5-1; j_gene: TRBJ2-6; d_gene: TRBD2; abundance: -; CDR3nt: TGCGCCAGCAGCTTGGTTCTAGCGGGGGGCCTGACCGGGGCCAACGTCCTGACTTTC; CDR3aa: CASSLVLAGGLTGANVLTF
v_gene: TRBV20-1; j_gene: TRBJ1-2; d_gene: -; abundance: -; CDR3nt: TGCAGTGCGAGAATTCACGATCGTAATGGCTACACCTTC; CDR3aa: CSARIHDRNGYTF
v_gene: TRBV6-4; j_gene: TRBJ1-5; d_gene: -; abundance: many; CDR3nt: TGTGCCAGCAGTGAGGGGGGCGGAGGGCAGCCCCAGCATTTT; CDR3aa: CASSEGGGGQPQHF
v_gene: TRBV27; j_gene: TRBJ2-7; d_gene: TRBD1; abundance: once; CDR3nt: TGTGCCAGCTGTTTACGTCGGACAGGGTCCTACGAGCAGTACTTC; CDR3aa: CASCLRRTGSYEQYF
v_gene: TRBV3-1; j_gene: TRBJ2-2; d_gene: TRBD2; abundance: -; CDR3nt: TGTGCCAGCACGACGGGGGGAGCGAACACCGGGGAGCTGTTTTTT; CDR3aa: CASTTGGANTGELFF
v_gene: TRBV20-1; j_gene: TRBJ2-1; d_gene: -; abundance: many; CDR3nt: TGCAGTGCTAGTCCGTTCAGGGGAAACTCCTACAATGAGCAGTTCTTC; CDR3aa: CSASPFRGNSYNEQFF
v_gene: TRBV29-1; j_gene: TRBJ2-5; d_gene: -; abundance: -; CDR3nt: TGCAGCGTTGAAGTTTCGGGGATAGAGACCCAGTACTTC; CDR3aa: CSVEVSGIETQYF
v_gene: TRBV6-5; j_gene: TRBJ2-2; d_gene: -; abundance: -; CDR3nt: TGTGCCAGCAGTTACGCGCTGGGCCTGGGGGAGCTGTTTTTT; CDR3aa: CASSYALGLGELFF
v_gene: TRBV29-1; j_gene: TRBJ2-3; d_gene: TRBD1; abundance: many; CDR3nt: TGCAGCGTTGAGCCGGGACAGTACACAGATACGCAGTATTTT; CDR3aa: CSVEPGQYTDTQYF
v_gene: TRBV5-1; j_gene: TRBJ1-1; d_gene: -; abundance: -; CDR3nt: TGCGCCAGCAGCTTCCTGGGGGCTGAAGCTTTCTTT; CDR3aa: CASSFLGAEAFF
v_gene: TRBV7-2; j_gene: TRBJ1-2; d_gene: -; abundance: few; CDR3nt: TGTGCCAGCAGCTTAGGGGGGCAGACGTATGGCTACACCTTC; CDR3aa: CASSLGGQTYGYTF
v_gene: TRBV12-3/TRBV12-4; j_gene: TRBJ2-1; d_gene: -; abundance: -; CDR3nt: TGTGCCAGCAGTCCCGAGGTTTTTGGTGAGCAGTTCTTC; CDR3aa: CASSPEVFGEQFF
v_gene: TRBV30; j_gene: TRBJ2-3; d_gene: TRBD2; abundance: -; CDR3nt: TGTGCCTGGAGTAGCGGGAGGGTTGATACGCAGTATTTT; CDR3aa: CAWSSGRVDTQYF
v_gene: TRBV7-3; j_gene: TRBJ2-3; d_gene: -; abundance: -; CDR3nt: TGTGCCAGCAGCTTTGGGGGTAGCTCAGATACGCAGTATTTT; CDR3aa: CASSFGGSSDTQYF
v_gene: TRBV7-9; j_gene: TRBJ2-7; d_gene: TRBD1; abundance: -; CDR3nt: TGTGCCAGCAGCTTCGACAGGGGATCCGGCCCCGAGCAGTACTTC; CDR3aa: CASSFDRGSGPEQYF
v_gene: TRBV12-3/TRBV12-4; j_gene: TRBJ2-6; d_gene: -; abundance: -; CDR3nt: TGTGCCAGCAGTCCTCCCATCGTCTCTGGGGCCAACGTCCTGACTTTC; CDR3aa: CASSPPIVSGANVLTF
v_gene: TRBV11-2; j_gene: TRBJ2-1; d_gene: -; abundance: -; CDR3nt: TGTGCCAGCACCATTGGGACGTTGTACAATGAGCAGTTCTTC; CDR3aa: CASTIGTLYNEQFF
v_gene: TRBV18; j_gene: TRBJ2-7; d_gene: -; abundance: -; CDR3nt: TGTGCCAGCTCACCGGGAGGTACTGGAGAGCAGTACTTC; CDR3aa: CASSPGGTGEQYF
v_gene: TRBV9; j_gene: TRBJ2-1; d_gene: -; abundance: many; CDR3nt: TGTGCCAGCAGCGTAGGCGGGCGGGGCTACAATGAGCAGTTCTTC; CDR3aa: CASSVGGRGYNEQFF
v_gene: TRBV4-3; j_gene: TRBJ2-1; d_gene: TRBD2; abundance: few; CDR3nt: TGCGCCAGCAGCCAAGGGACTAGCATACTCAATGAGCAGTTCTTC; CDR3aa: CASSQGTSILNEQFF
v_gene: TRBV27; j_gene: TRBJ2-3; d_gene: TRBD2; abundance: few; CDR3nt: TGTGCCAGCAGTTTCCTAACTAGCGAGAGCACAGATACGCAGTATTTT; CDR3aa: CASSFLTSESTDTQYF
v_gene: TRBV7-6; j_gene: TRBJ2-5; d_gene: -; abundance: -; CDR3nt: TGTGCCAGCACCCTGGGGGCCACACTCGAGACCCAGTACTTC; CDR3aa: CASTLGATLETQYF
v_gene: TRBV12-3/TRBV12-4; j_gene: TRBJ2-4; d_gene: -; abundance: many; CDR3nt: TGTGCCAGCAGTTTCGCCGCGGGTGGAAACATTCAGTACTTC; CDR3aa: CASSFAAGGNIQYF
v_gene: TRBV2; j_gene: TRBJ1-2; d_gene: -; abundance: few; CDR3nt: TGTGCCGGCCTGGGGAGGGATGGCTACACCTTC; CDR3aa: CAGLGRDGYTF
v_gene: TRBV7-9; j_gene: TRBJ1-2; d_gene: -; abundance: -; CDR3nt: TGTGCCAGCACAAAAGGTCGGGGGGCTGGAGGCTACACCTTC; CDR3aa: CASTKGRGAGGYTF
v_gene: TRBV12-3/TRBV12-4; j_gene: TRBJ1-3; d_gene: -; abundance: -; CDR3nt: TGTGCCAGCAGCGACCTGGGGGGATCTGGAAACACCATATATTTT; CDR3aa: CASSDLGGSGNTIYF
v_gene: TRBV12-3/TRBV12-4; j_gene: TRBJ2-1; d_gene: -; abundance: -; CDR3nt: TGTGCCAGCACTTTAGACAGCTCCTACAATGAGCAGTTCTTC; CDR3aa: CASTLDSSYNEQFF
v_gene: TRBV7-7; j_gene: TRBJ2-2; d_gene: -; abundance: few; CDR3nt: TGTGCTAGCAGCTTAGCGAGAACCACCGGGGAGCTGTTTTTT; CDR3aa: CASSLARTTGELFF
v_gene: TRBV20-1; j_gene: TRBJ1-1; d_gene: TRBD1; abundance: few; CDR3nt: TGCAGTGTCCGAGGGGGCTCGAGCGAAGCTTTCTTT; CDR3aa: CSVRGGSSEAFF
v_gene: TRBV9; j_gene: TRBJ1-4; d_gene: -; abundance: few; CDR3nt: TGTGCCAGCAGCCCTGGGGGAGATGAAAAACTGTTTTTT; CDR3aa: CASSPGGDEKLFF
v_gene: TRBV10-2; j_gene: TRBJ2-3; d_gene: TRBD2; abundance: -; CDR3nt: TGCGCCAGCAGACTAGCGGGTGAAAATACGCAGTATTTT; CDR3aa: CASRLAGENTQYF
v_gene: TRBV4-3; j_gene: TRBJ2-5; d_gene: -; abundance: -; CDR3nt: TGCGCCAGCAGCGCCGGGTCTACGAAAGAGACCCAGTACTTC; CDR3aa: CASSAGSTKETQYF
v_gene: TRBV4-3; j_gene: TRBJ2-1; d_gene: -; abundance: few; CDR3nt: TGCGCCAGCAGCCAAACGGGAGCCCCCAATGAGCAGTTCTTC; CDR3aa: CASSQTGAPNEQFF
v_gene: TRBV20-1; j_gene: TRBJ1-1; d_gene: -; abundance: few; CDR3nt: TGCAGTGCTAAACGGTACTGGGGCACTGAAGCTTTCTTT; CDR3aa: CSAKRYWGTEAFF
v_gene: TRBV5-5; j_gene: TRBJ2-1; d_gene: -; abundance: -; CDR3nt: TGTGCCAGCAGCTCCCACGGGGGTCGGGATGAGCAGTTCTTC; CDR3aa: CASSSHGGRDEQFF